This T cell receptor beta chain was recovered during a study of blood T cell repertoires in COVID-19. The CDR3 length is 13 residues. The assay was immunoSEQ multiplex PCR, and TCRdb's table has in-frame clones only and misses some. The sample lists 150,000 or so clones; roughly 87% were seen once. This chain uses TRBV21-1 with TRBJ2-7; the table's D gene call, TRBD1, was not cross checked with the DNA. TRBV21-1 represents a pseudogene. Material for sequencing was peripheral blood. The clonotype comes from an older woman with acute or convalescent COVID-19. The CDR3 DNA reads TGTGCCAGCAGCACGGACAGGGGAGGAGAGCAGTACTTC. Amino acid sequence: CASSTDRGGEQYF.